This TCR beta chain is drawn from a study of response to subunit inactivated influenza vaccine. Comment on this clonotype: The antigen remains unidentified.

The CDR3 covers 14 residues. The germline V gene has CDR1 SQVTM and CDR2 ANQGSEA. V dropped 4 bases and J dropped 5 bases, with 15 bases sitting between them. TCRdb reanalysed the RT-PCR reads using MiXCR and keeps one entry per CDR3 protein. This sample has 530,000 or so distinct CDR3 sequences, with 12% found just once. Study conclusions and caveats: Researchers suggested that each seasonal influenza vaccination recruits few new T cells.

Material: PBMCs from blood, obtained on the day of vaccination. This receptor was taken from a middle-aged man who received an inactivated influenza vaccine. V is TRBV29-1 and J is TRBJ2-1, with no clear D. This CDR3 is CSVGVDVGNNEQFF. The CDR3 coding sequence is TGCAGCGTTGGCGTGGACGTAGGGAACAATGAGCAGTTCTTC.